This T cell receptor beta chain was profiled in a study of CD8+ T cells in alopecia areata. Study-level findings and limits: Scalp clonality, together with expanded CD8+ clones among the top 100, fell significantly with tofacitinib.

This clone was recorded once. Its antigen is as yet unknown. CDR3 length equals 14 residues. The J segment lost 0 bases and the V segment lost 5 bases, leaving 4 bases of the junction unmatched. Per the germline V gene, CDR1 is SGHRS and CDR2 is YFSETQ. Treatment: oral pan-JAK inhibitor, 5-10 mg twice daily. Using a FACSAria, the CD4+ and CD8+ T cells were sorted from the PBMCs. In each case, RNA was isolated and then reverse transcribed into cDNA as the sequencing template. Profiled with immunoSEQ multiplex PCR; TCRdb holds only in-frame clones, not every one. The sample shows some 170,000 clones, about 61% of them seen only once.

The source was CD4+ T cells sorted from blood, collected at approximately week 60, from a patient treated with tofacitinib. The chain has TRBV5-1 and TRBJ2-7; 8 bases are shared with TRBD2. This sequence originates from a human donor with alopecia areata. The CDR3 DNA reads as TGCGCCAGCAGTATAGCGGGGACCTCCTACGAGCAGTACTTC. Residues: CASSIAGTSYEQYF. The entire variable domain, with the rest obtained from reference TRBV5-1 and TRBJ2-7, is as follows: KAGVTQTPRYLIKTRGQQVTLSCSPISGHRSVSWYQQTPGQGLQFLFEYFSETQRNKGNFPGRFSGRQFSNSRSEMNVSTLELGDSALYLCASSIAGTSYEQYFGPGTRLTVT.